This T cell receptor (beta chain) originates from a study of CD8 T cells in Susac syndrome. The trim removed 0 bases at V and 8 bases at J, leaving 1 base unmatched. The CDR3 runs 12 residues. The germline CDR1 and CDR2 sequences are SGHDT and YYEEEE. This clonotype was detected a few times. The RNA, about 0.5 to 1 ug, was put through reverse transcription using random hexamers. Using its own MiXCR run on the immunoSEQ multiplex PCR reads, TCRdb lists one record per CDR3 protein. The profile shows 85,000 to 120,000 distinct CDR3 sequences, roughly 94% of them singletons. The chain is built from TRBV5-6 and TRBJ1-1, with TRBD1 matching 7 bases. Input material: CD8+ T cells from PBMCs. The clonotype comes from a human donor with Susac syndrome. The CDR3 reads CASSLGQGEAFF. In DNA, the CDR3 is TGTGCCAGCAGCTTGGGACAGGGAGAAGCTTTCTTT.